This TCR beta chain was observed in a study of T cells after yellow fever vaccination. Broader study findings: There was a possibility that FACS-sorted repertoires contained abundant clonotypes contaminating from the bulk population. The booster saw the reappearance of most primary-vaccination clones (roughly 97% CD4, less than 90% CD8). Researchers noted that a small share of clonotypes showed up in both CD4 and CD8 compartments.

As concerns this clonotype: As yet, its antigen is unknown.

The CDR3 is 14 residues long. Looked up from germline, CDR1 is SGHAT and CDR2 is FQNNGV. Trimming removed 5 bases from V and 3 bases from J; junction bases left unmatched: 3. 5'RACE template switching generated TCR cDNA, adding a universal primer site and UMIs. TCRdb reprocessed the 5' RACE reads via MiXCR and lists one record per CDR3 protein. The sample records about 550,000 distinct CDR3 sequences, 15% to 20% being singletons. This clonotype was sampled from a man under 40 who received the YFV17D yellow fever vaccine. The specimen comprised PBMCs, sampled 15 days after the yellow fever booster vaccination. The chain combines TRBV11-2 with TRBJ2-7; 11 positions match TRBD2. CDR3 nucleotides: TGTGCCAGCAGCACCACTAGCGGGGGCTACGAGCAGTACTTC. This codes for CASSTTSGGYEQYF.